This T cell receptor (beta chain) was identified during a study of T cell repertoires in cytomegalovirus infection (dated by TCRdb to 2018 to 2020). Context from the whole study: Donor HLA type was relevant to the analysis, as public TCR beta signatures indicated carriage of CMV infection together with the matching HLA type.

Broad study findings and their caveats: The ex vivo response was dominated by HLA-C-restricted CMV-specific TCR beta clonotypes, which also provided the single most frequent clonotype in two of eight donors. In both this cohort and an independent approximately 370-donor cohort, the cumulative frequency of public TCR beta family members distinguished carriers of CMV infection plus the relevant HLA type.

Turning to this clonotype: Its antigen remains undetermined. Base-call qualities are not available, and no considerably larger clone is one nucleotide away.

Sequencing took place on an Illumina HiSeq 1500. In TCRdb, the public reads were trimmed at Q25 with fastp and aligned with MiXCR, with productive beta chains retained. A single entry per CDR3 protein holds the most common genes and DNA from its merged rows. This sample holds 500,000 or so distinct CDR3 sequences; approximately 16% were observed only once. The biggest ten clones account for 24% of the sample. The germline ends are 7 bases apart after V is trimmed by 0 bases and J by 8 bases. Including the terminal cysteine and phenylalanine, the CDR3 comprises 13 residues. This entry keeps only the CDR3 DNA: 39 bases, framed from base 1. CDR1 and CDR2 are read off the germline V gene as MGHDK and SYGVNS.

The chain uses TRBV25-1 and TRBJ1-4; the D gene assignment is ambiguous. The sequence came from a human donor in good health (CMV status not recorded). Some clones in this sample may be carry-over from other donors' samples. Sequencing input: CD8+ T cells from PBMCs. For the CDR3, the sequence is CASSEYGREKLFF. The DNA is TGTGCCAGCAGTGAATATGGTCGGGAAAAACTGTTTTTT.